The TCR beta chain under discussion was sequenced for a study of T cells in Graves' hyperthyroidism and ophthalmopathy. Losses at the gene ends were 5 bases for V and 4 bases for J; bases not matched to a gene: 5. CDR1 and CDR2 from the germline V gene are SQVTM and ANQGSEA. The CDR3 spans 13 residues. Amplification of TCR beta CDR3 regions used RNA as the template. First-round RT-PCR with HTBI primers amplified the TCR CDR3 region. TCRdb processed the multiplex PCR reads anew with MiXCR; each CDR3 protein has one entry. Here the sample spans around 600,000 distinct CDR3 sequences, more than 12% being singletons.

This chain uses TRBV29-1 with TRBJ2-7; 10 positions agree with TRBD2. Material for sequencing was blood. This sequence originates from a woman aged 45-65 years with Graves' ophthalmopathy. CDR3 loop: CSVSSGSGYEQYF. Here the CDR3 DNA reads TGCAGCGTTTCTAGCGGGAGTGGTTACGAGCAGTACTTC.